The following is a T cell receptor (beta chain) sequence with its context. The entry originates in a study of blood T cell repertoires in COVID-19. Study-wide context: PBMCs, B-cell-depleted T cells, or T cells provided the cDNA or gDNA that made up the material.

The CDR3 extends over 13 amino acids. The germline V gene encodes CDR1 LGHDT and CDR2 YNNKEL (reference sequence). V gave up 7 bases and J gave up 8 bases; unmatched junction bases: 9. Produced via immunoSEQ multiplex PCR; TCRdb's table is partial and in-frame only. The data hold roughly 200,000 clones, with around 85% observed a single time. This TCR came from a woman between 45 and 60 years old in a cohort exposed to, infected with or recovered from COVID-19 (not recorded which). The source material was PBMCs or T cells enriched from blood (not recorded which). The V call is TRBV3-1 (or the pseudogene TRBV3-2), the J call TRBJ1-2; 8 bases fit TRBD1. The CDR3: CASKFDRGGGYTF. The CDR3 DNA reads as TGTGCCAGCAAGTTTGACAGGGGAGGGGGCTACACCTTC.